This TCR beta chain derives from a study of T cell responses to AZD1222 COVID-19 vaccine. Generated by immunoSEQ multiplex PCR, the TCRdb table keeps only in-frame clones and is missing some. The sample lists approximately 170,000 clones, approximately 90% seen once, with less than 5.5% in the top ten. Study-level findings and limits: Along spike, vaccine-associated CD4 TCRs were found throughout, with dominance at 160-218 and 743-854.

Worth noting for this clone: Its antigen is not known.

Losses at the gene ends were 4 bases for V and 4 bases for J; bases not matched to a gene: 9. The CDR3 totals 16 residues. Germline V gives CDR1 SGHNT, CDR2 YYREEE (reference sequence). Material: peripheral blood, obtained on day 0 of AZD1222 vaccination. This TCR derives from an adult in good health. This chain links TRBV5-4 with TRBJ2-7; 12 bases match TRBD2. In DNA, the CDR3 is TGTGCCAGCAGCCCCTCGCCGGGACTAGCGGGTTACGAGCAGTACTTC. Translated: CASSPSPGLAGYEQYF.